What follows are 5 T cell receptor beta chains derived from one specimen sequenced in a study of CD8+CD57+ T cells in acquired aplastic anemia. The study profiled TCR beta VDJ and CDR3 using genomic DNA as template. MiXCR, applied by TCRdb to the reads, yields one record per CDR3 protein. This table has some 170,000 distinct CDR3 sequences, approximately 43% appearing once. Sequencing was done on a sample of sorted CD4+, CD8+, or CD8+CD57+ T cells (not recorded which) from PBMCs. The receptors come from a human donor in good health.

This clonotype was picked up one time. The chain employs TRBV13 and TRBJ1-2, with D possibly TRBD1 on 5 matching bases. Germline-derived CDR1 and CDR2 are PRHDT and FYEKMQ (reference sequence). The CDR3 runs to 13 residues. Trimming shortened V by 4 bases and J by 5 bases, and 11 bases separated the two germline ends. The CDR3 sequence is CASSSGDMYGYTF. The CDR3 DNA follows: TGTGCCAGCAGCTCGGGGGATATGTATGGCTACACCTTC.

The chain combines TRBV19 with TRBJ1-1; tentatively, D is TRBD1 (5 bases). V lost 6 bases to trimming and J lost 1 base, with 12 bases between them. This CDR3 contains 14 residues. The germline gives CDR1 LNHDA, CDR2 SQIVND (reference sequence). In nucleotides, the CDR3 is TGTGCCAGTAGGGCAGGGTGGGCGAACACTGAAGCTTTCTTT. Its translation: CASRAGWANTEAFF. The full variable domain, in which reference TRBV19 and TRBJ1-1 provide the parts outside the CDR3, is DGGITQSPKYLFRKEGQNVTLSCEQNLNHDAMYWYRQDPGQGLRLIYYSQIVNDFQKGDIAEGYSVSREKKESFPLTVTSAQKNPTAFYLCASRAGWANTEAFFGQGTRLTVV.

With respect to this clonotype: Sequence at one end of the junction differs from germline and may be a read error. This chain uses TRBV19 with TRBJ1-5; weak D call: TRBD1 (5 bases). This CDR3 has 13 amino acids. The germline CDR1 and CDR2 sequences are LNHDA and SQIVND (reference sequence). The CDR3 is CASSKPGDQPQHF. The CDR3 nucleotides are TGTGCTAGTAGTAAACCGGGGGATCAGCCCCAGCATTTT.

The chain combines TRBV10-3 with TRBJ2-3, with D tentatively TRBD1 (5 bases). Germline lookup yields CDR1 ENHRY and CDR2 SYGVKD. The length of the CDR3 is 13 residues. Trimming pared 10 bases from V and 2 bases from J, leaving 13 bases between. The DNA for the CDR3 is TGTGCCACCCAGGACACTTACACAGATACGCAGTATTTT. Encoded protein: CATQDTYTDTQYF.

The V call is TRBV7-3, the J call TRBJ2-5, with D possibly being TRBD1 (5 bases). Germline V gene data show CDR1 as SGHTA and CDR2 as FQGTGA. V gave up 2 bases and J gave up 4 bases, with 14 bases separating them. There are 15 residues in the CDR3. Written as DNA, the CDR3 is TGTGCCAGCAGCTTAGGTCTAGACAGACCAGAGACCCAGTACTTC. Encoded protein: CASSLGLDRPETQYF.